The rows below give T cell receptor beta chains drawn from one sample of a study of cytomegalovirus exposure and HLA in healthy donors. Generated by immunoSEQ multiplex PCR, the TCRdb table keeps only in-frame clones and is missing some. This listing includes tens of thousands of clones. The sequencing sample was made of PBMCs. The receptors come from a female donor in good health and CMV-seropositive. CDR3s include the opening cysteine and the closing phenylalanine or tryptophan. Each record gives: D gene, J gene, V gene, CDR3 DNA, CDR3 protein. The D gene is left open where the match is weak.

D gene: NA
J gene: TRBJ1-2
V gene: TRBV28
CDR3 DNA: TGTGCCAGCAGTTTACCTGGGGCAGGTTTTTATGGCTACACCTTC
CDR3 protein: CASSLPGAGFYGYTF

D gene: TRBD1
J gene: TRBJ2-7
V gene: TRBV27
CDR3 DNA: TGTGCCAGCAGTCCCCCCGGGACAGGGGCCTACGAGCAGTACTTC
CDR3 protein: CASSPPGTGAYEQYF

D gene: TRBD2
J gene: TRBJ2-3
V gene: TRBV29-1
CDR3 DNA: TGCAGCGCCATAGCGGGAGGCGCCACAGATACGCAGTATTTT
CDR3 protein: CSAIAGGATDTQYF

D gene: TRBD2
J gene: TRBJ2-7
V gene: TRBV9
CDR3 DNA: TGTGCCAGCAGCGTAGGGGGCGGGGGGCCCCACGAGCAGTACTTC
CDR3 protein: CASSVGGGGPHEQYF

D gene: TRBD2
J gene: TRBJ2-1
V gene: TRBV6-5
CDR3 DNA: TGTGCCAGCAGTGCACCGGGACTAGAACGTGCTGAGCAGTTCTTC
CDR3 protein: CASSAPGLERAEQFF

D gene: TRBD2
J gene: TRBJ2-7
V gene: TRBV7-2
CDR3 DNA: TGTGCCAGCAGCTTAGGCGGGAGGGGGGTGCAGTACTTC
CDR3 protein: CASSLGGRGVQYF

D gene: TRBD1
J gene: TRBJ1-2
V gene: TRBV4-1
CDR3 DNA: TGCGCCAGCAGCCAATATCGGGACAGGGCTTATGGCTACACCTTC
CDR3 protein: CASSQYRDRAYGYTF

D gene: TRBD1
J gene: TRBJ1-2
V gene: TRBV19
CDR3 DNA: TGTGCCAGTAGTCCGGGACAGTCGTCTGGCTACACCTTC
CDR3 protein: CASSPGQSSGYTF

D gene: NA
J gene: TRBJ2-7
V gene: TRBV5-1
CDR3 DNA: TGCGCCAGCAGCTCGACCGGGACAACCTACGAGCAGTACTTC
CDR3 protein: CASSSTGTTYEQYF

D gene: TRBD1
J gene: TRBJ1-2
V gene: TRBV7-9
CDR3 DNA: TGTGCCAGCAGCCCGACAGGGGGCTCCTATGGCTACACCTTC
CDR3 protein: CASSPTGGSYGYTF

D gene: NA
J gene: TRBJ1-1
V gene: TRBV21-1
CDR3 DNA: TGTGCCAGCAGCAAGGGGGGTACACGAGGGCGGAACACTGAAGCTTTCTTT
CDR3 protein: CASSKGGTRGRNTEAFF

D gene: NA
J gene: TRBJ2-2
V gene: TRBV19
CDR3 DNA: TGTGCCAGTAGATCCGCAGCCAGGGCGACGGGGGAGCTGTTTTTT
CDR3 protein: CASRSAARATGELFF

D gene: NA
J gene: TRBJ2-7
V gene: TRBV25-1
CDR3 DNA: TGTGCCAGCACACCCAGGGGGGCAGTCTACGAGCAGTACTTC
CDR3 protein: CASTPRGAVYEQYF

D gene: NA
J gene: TRBJ2-7
V gene: TRBV6-1
CDR3 DNA: TGTGCCATCAGACTAGGGCTCGAGCAGTACTTC
CDR3 protein: CAIRLGLEQYF

D gene: NA
J gene: TRBJ2-7
V gene: TRBV18
CDR3 DNA: TGTGCCAGCTCACCATCAGGACAGACCTACGAGCAGTACTTC
CDR3 protein: CASSPSGQTYEQYF

D gene: TRBD2
J gene: TRBJ2-7
V gene: TRBV6-5
CDR3 DNA: TGTGCCAGCAGTTATCGGGACTACTCCTACGAGCAGTACTTC
CDR3 protein: CASSYRDYSYEQYF

D gene: NA
J gene: TRBJ2-7
V gene: TRBV19
CDR3 DNA: TGTGCCAGTAGTATAGATCCGTCCCCCTCCTACGAGCAGTACTTC
CDR3 protein: CASSIDPSPSYEQYF

D gene: NA
J gene: TRBJ1-1
V gene: TRBV10-3
CDR3 DNA: TGTGCCATCAGATACGCCGGGAACACTGAAGCTTTCTTT
CDR3 protein: CAIRYAGNTEAFF

D gene: NA
J gene: TRBJ1-1
V gene: TRBV6-4
CDR3 DNA: TGTGCCAGCAGTGACTCGAGTCGGGGCACTGAAGCTTTCTTT
CDR3 protein: CASSDSSRGTEAFF

D gene: TRBD2
J gene: TRBJ2-1
V gene: TRBV28
CDR3 DNA: TGTGCCAGCAGTCCTACGGGACTAGCGGCCGACAATGAGCAGTTCTTC
CDR3 protein: CASSPTGLAADNEQFF

D gene: TRBD2
J gene: TRBJ2-7
V gene: TRBV7-2
CDR3 DNA: TGTGCCAGCAGCCCCGGACTAGCGGGAGGCCCGTACTTC
CDR3 protein: CASSPGLAGGPYF

D gene: NA
J gene: TRBJ1-4
V gene: TRBV6-5
CDR3 DNA: TGTGCCAGCAGGTACTCGGACAGTTTAAATGAAAAACTGTTTTTT
CDR3 protein: CASRYSDSLNEKLFF

D gene: NA
J gene: TRBJ2-7
V gene: TRBV7-9
CDR3 DNA: TGTGCCAGCAGCCCGAGGGATTTCGTACCCCACTACGAGCAGTACTTC
CDR3 protein: CASSPRDFVPHYEQYF

D gene: TRBD1
J gene: TRBJ2-1
V gene: TRBV7-3
CDR3 DNA: TGTGCCAGCAGCTCCGGACAGGGCCACAATGAGCAGTTCTTC
CDR3 protein: CASSSGQGHNEQFF

D gene: NA
J gene: TRBJ2-5
V gene: TRBV5-4
CDR3 DNA: TGTGCCAGCAGCTTGGGTCCACTAGAAGAGACCCAGTACTTC
CDR3 protein: CASSLGPLEETQYF

D gene: NA
J gene: TRBJ2-7
V gene: TRBV11-2
CDR3 DNA: TGTGCCAGCAGCTTAGGTCAGGGCGACTACGAGCAGTACTTC
CDR3 protein: CASSLGQGDYEQYF

D gene: TRBD1
J gene: TRBJ2-7
V gene: TRBV19
CDR3 DNA: TGTGCCAGTAGTATAAGCCGAGGACAGGGGATCCGCGAGCAGTACTTC
CDR3 protein: CASSISRGQGIREQYF

D gene: NA
J gene: TRBJ1-1
V gene: TRBV19
CDR3 DNA: TGTGCCACAAGAGGAGGGAACACTGAAGCTTTCTTT
CDR3 protein: CATRGGNTEAFF

D gene: NA
J gene: TRBJ1-6
V gene: TRBV2
CDR3 DNA: TGTGCCAGCAGTGGCGGTGAAGGGGGTGATTATAATTCACCCCTCCACTTT
CDR3 protein: CASSGGEGGDYNSPLHF

D gene: TRBD2
J gene: TRBJ2-5
V gene: TRBV7-2
CDR3 DNA: TGTGCCAGCAGCTTAACCCCGGGACTAGCGACGAAAGAGACCCAGTACTTC
CDR3 protein: CASSLTPGLATKETQYF

D gene: TRBD2
J gene: TRBJ2-1
V gene: TRBV7-6
CDR3 DNA: TGTGCCAGCAGTTACTCAGCGGGAGGGGGCAATGAGCAGTTCTTC
CDR3 protein: CASSYSAGGGNEQFF